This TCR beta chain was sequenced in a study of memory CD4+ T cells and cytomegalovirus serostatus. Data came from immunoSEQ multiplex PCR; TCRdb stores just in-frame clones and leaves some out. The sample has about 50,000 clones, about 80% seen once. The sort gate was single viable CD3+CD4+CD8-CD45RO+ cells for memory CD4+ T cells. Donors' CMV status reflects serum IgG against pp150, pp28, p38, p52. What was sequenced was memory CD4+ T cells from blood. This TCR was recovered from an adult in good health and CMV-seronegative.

The CDR3: CASSLQGASGANVLTF. CDR3 sequence (DNA): TGTGCCAGCAGTTTACAGGGGGCCTCTGGGGCCAACGTCCTGACTTTC. The gene calls are TRBV6-5 and TRBJ2-6; TRBD1 matches 9 bases. The CDR3 sequence is 16 residues long. The germline gives CDR1 MNHEY, CDR2 SVGAGI. The junction had 1 base not matched to a gene; V was cut back by 4 bases and J by 0 bases.